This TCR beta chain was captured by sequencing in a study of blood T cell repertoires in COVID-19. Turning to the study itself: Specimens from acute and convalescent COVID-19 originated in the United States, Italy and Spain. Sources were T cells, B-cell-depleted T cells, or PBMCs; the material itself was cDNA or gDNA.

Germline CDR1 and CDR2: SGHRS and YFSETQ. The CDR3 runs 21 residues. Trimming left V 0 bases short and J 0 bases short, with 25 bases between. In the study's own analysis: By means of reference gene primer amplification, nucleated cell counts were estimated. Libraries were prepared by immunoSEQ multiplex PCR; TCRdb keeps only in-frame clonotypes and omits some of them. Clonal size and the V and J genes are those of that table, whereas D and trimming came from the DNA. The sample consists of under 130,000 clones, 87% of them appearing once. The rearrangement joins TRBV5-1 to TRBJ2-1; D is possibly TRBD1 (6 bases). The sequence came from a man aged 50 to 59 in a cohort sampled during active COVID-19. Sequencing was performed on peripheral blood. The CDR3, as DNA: TGCGCCAGCAGCTTGGCATCCGGTATCCCTCTACAGGGCATCTCCTACAATGAGCAGTTCTTC. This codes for CASSLASGIPLQGISYNEQFF.